The present T cell receptor beta chain was sequenced within a study of T cell responses to AZD1222 COVID-19 vaccine. Study-level information: Analyses pooled second doses at about 4 or about 12 weeks. Study-wide results and caveats: The donor group comprised mostly white British people and more females; the analysis possibly underestimated clonal diversity. The study identified only 6 or 7 AZD1222 recipients as seropositive at baseline.

Sequencing used immunoSEQ multiplex PCR; TCRdb keeps in-frame clones, though not all of them. The sample lists roughly 130,000 clones; 70% to 90% were seen once. Germline CDR1 LNHDA, CDR2 SQIVND (reference sequence). This CDR3 is built from 16 residues. With 11 bases clipped from V and 2 bases from J, the junction kept 12 bases outside the gene matches. Of note for this clone: What it binds is not known.

The clonotype comes from an adult in good health. This specimen was peripheral blood, taken on day 0 of AZD1222 vaccination. The V and J genes are TRBV19 and TRBJ1-3, with 10 bases aligning to TRBD1. Here the CDR3 DNA reads TGTGCCGTGGGACAGGGGATGGGATCAACTGGAAACACCATATATTTT. Protein: CAVGQGMGSTGNTIYF.